This T cell receptor beta chain was found in a study of somatic mutations in cytotoxic T cells in rheumatoid arthritis. Study background: After diagnosis, patient blood (around 30 ml EDTA) was drawn right away, before any treatment was given. Selected T-cell populations stained with V beta antibodies were isolated by flow sorting to nearly 100% purity; these included V beta1+ cells subjected to TCRB sequencing.

Isolation of the CD4+ and CD8+ populations was accomplished via positive magnetic bead selection, with purity assessed by flow cytometry. The germline V gene has CDR1 SQVTM and CDR2 ANQGSEA. V lost 6 bases, J lost 0 bases, and 5 bases stayed unmatched. The CDR3 runs to 14 residues. This table comes from immunoSEQ multiplex PCR, and its TCRdb copy is limited to in-frame clones, with some not included. The sample has about 18,000 clones; approximately 84% are singletons. Sequencing was performed on CD8+ T cells sorted from blood. The chain uses TRBV29-1 and TRBJ2-1; 7 bases agree with TRBD1. The TCR originated in an adult with rheumatoid arthritis. The DNA for the CDR3 is TGCAGCGTGGACCGGGACAGCTCCTACAATGAGCAGTTCTTC. This codes for CSVDRDSSYNEQFF.